Sequencing of this T cell receptor beta chain was carried out in a study of cytomegalovirus exposure and HLA in healthy donors. Study-level findings and limits: A few chains linked to CMV were shown in vitro to be specific for CMV antigens. Prior analysis indicated that the majority of TCR beta V segments exhibited productivity approximately 90% or approximately 30% of the time. Rare TCR sequences dominated, though some public TCRs recurred in many donors.

On this clone: Antigen specificity is unknown.

The length of the CDR3 is 16 residues. CDR1 is LGHNA and CDR2 is YNFKEQ in the germline V gene. The V end was cut by 1 base, the J end by 9 bases, with 19 bases between. PCR amplification relied on 60 Vbeta primers (plus 13 Jbeta primers). As handled by the study authors: Around 9.9 million shared chains were among the roughly 80 million unique TCR beta chains that a later analysis counted. Libraries were prepared by immunoSEQ multiplex PCR; TCRdb keeps only in-frame clonotypes and omits some of them. The V and J calls and clone size are taken from that table; D and trimming were inferred from the DNA. The table includes tens of thousands of clones, 81% detected once.

The chain joins TRBV4-2 to TRBJ2-1; weak D call: TRBD2 (5 bases). Material for sequencing was PBMCs. This TCR was recovered from a girl under 10 years old in good health and CMV-seropositive. This chain's CDR3 is CASSQASLSGGGEQFF. CDR3 nucleotide sequence: TGTGCCAGCAGCCAAGCCTCCCTGAGCGGCGGTGGTGAGCAGTTCTTC.